The rows below give T cell receptor beta chains drawn from one sample of a study of cytomegalovirus exposure and HLA in healthy donors. Clones were sequenced by immunoSEQ multiplex PCR, and TCRdb holds only the in-frame ones, with some missing. The table includes over 150,000 clones, about 88% detected once. Material for sequencing was PBMCs. These receptor sequences come from a man aged 25 to 40 in good health and CMV-seropositive. The CDR3 runs from the conserved cysteine through the conserved F or W. The D gene is left open where the match is weak. Part of the rows lack a size; the others show once, few, many or a class for expanded clones.

TRBJ2-2,NA,TRBV5-1,NA,TGCGCCAGCAGCACCTTAGCTTCGTTCACCGGGGAGCTGTTTTTT,CASSTLASFTGELFF
TRBJ1-2,TRBD1,TRBV25-1,NA,TGTGCCAGCAGTGATCCTCCCGGGACAGGGATCCACGGCTACACCTTC,CASSDPPGTGIHGYTF
TRBJ1-6,TRBD1,TRBV6-5,NA,TGTGCCAGCAGCCCCGGACAGGGAAATTCACCCCTCCACTTT,CASSPGQGNSPLHF
TRBJ2-3,TRBD2,TRBV4-3,NA,TGCGCCAGCAGCCAAGATGGTACTCGGACTAGCGAAAGCACAGATACGCAGTATTTT,CASSQDGTRTSESTDTQYF
TRBJ1-1,NA,TRBV6-5,few,TGTGCCAGCAGTCAAACAGCGAACACTGAAGCTTTCTTT,CASSQTANTEAFF
TRBJ2-7,TRBD1,TRBV5-5,NA,TGTGCCAGCAGCTTGGGGGGACAGGGGGAAATTCCCTACGAGCAGTACTTC,CASSLGGQGEIPYEQYF
TRBJ2-7,NA,TRBV18,NA,TGTGCCAGCTCACACGACAGGAGCCACTACGAGCAGTACTTC,CASSHDRSHYEQYF
TRBJ1-6,NA,TRBV30,NA,TGTGCCTGGACTCCCGGTAGGGGACCCCTCCACTTT,CAWTPGRGPLHF
TRBJ2-5,TRBD2,TRBV9,NA,TGTGCCAGCAGCGTAGATCCATTTGGGAGGGTTCGAGAGACCCAGTACTTC,CASSVDPFGRVRETQYF
TRBJ1-4,TRBD1,TRBV5-1,NA,TGCGCCAGCAGCGGACAGGGAACGGCTAATGAAAAACTGTTTTTT,CASSGQGTANEKLFF
TRBJ2-7,TRBD2,TRBV2,NA,TGTGCCAGCACCACTAGCGGGAGGGCCCACGAGCAGTACTTC,CASTTSGRAHEQYF